Many counts were recorded for the clone carrying this TCR beta chain. Its antigen is undetermined. This entry is derived from a study of T cell repertoires in cytomegalovirus infection. For the study at large: Based on public TCR beta signatures, there were indications of CMV infection and of a matching HLA type. Findings and limits, study-wide: Summed frequency of public TCR beta families distinguished CMV carriers with the relevant HLA. Clonotype analysis showed dominance of the ex vivo response by HLA-C-restricted CMV-specific TCR beta clonotypes.

TCRdb analysed the reads with MiXCR anew, one entry per CDR3 protein. Seen here are fewer than 900,000 distinct CDR3 sequences, 29% observed once, and the top ten hold around 14%. With 1 base removed from V and 3 bases from J, the gap between germline ends came to 13 bases. CDR1 and CDR2 from the germline V gene are SGHTA and FQGNSA. The CDR3 has 16 residues. The sequencing used cultured CD8+ T cells from PBMCs, collected from culture after CMV antigen stimulation. This receptor was taken from a human donor in good health (CMV status not recorded). Some clones in this sample may be carry-over from other donors' samples. The gene calls are TRBV7-2 and TRBJ1-5; the D gene is possibly TRBD1 (6 bases). The CDR3 DNA follows: TGTGCCAGCAGCTTAGGTATACAGGGATTCAATCAGCCCCAGCATTTT. Translation gives CASSLGIQGFNQPQHF.